The next 16 T cell receptor beta chains were all read from a single sample in a study of T cell responses to AZD1222 COVID-19 vaccine. Method: immunoSEQ multiplex PCR; TCRdb's copy keeps in-frame clones and lacks some. The table lists some 110,000 clones, about 80% of them singletons. The specimen comprised peripheral blood, sampled on day 0 of AZD1222 vaccination. These receptor sequences come from an adult in good health.

V usage is TRBV4-3 and J usage is TRBJ2-1, with a possible D match to TRBD2 (5 bases). Germline assignment: CDR1 LGHNA and CDR2 YSLEER. This CDR3 spans 17 amino acids. V was cut by 3 bases and J by 2 bases, with 17 bases left in between. The CDR3 is CASSQGNLAGAYNEQFF. For the CDR3, the DNA is TGCGCCAGCAGCCAGGGTAATCTGGCGGGCGCCTACAATGAGCAGTTCTTC.

This rearrangement joins TRBV19 to TRBJ1-5; D gene unclear. Between the trimmed V and J ends, which lost 3 bases and 2 bases, there was a span of 5 bases. This CDR3 contains 13 residues. Germline-derived CDR1 and CDR2 are LNHDA and SQIVND (reference sequence). The CDR3 here is CASSIRGNQPQHF. The CDR3 DNA is TGTGCCAGTAGTATCCGGGGCAATCAGCCCCAGCATTTT.

This clone was counted a single time. V gene TRBV27 combines with J gene TRBJ2-1, with 11 bases matching TRBD1. Germline CDR1 MNHEY, CDR2 SMNVEV (reference sequence). V was clipped by 4 bases and J by 3 bases; unmatched bases: 5. CDR3 size: 16 residues. CDR3 region: CASSSTGTGGYNEQFF. CDR3 sequence (DNA): TGTGCCAGCAGTTCGACCGGGACAGGGGGCTACAATGAGCAGTTCTTC.

The CDR3 bases are TGTGCCAGCAGTGAATGGGGGAAAGTTGAAGCTTTCTTT. The encoded protein is CASSEWGKVEAFF. V is TRBV2 and J is TRBJ1-1; possible D gene TRBD1, 5 bases. Germline assignment: CDR1 SNHLY and CDR2 FYNNEI. The length of the CDR3 is 13 residues. V gave up 2 bases and J gave up 7 bases, with 11 bases separating them.

The chain links TRBV7-9 to TRBJ2-2, with D uncertain. V gave up 2 bases and J gave up 7 bases, with 5 bases separating them. The germline V gene encodes CDR1 SEHNR and CDR2 FQNEAQ (reference sequence). CDR3 length: 12 residues. The CDR3 here is CASSLSNGELFF. The CDR3 region has the DNA TGTGCCAGCAGCTTAAGCAACGGGGAGCTGTTTTTT. Using reference TRBV7-9 and TRBJ2-2 for the parts outside the CDR3, the full variable domain is DTGVSQNPRHKITKRGQNVTFRCDPISEHNRLYWYRQTLGQGPEFLTYFQNEAQLEKSRLLSDRFSAERPKGSFSTLEIQRTEQGDSAMYLCASSLSNGELFFGEGSRLTVL.

V is TRBV7-2 and J is TRBJ1-1, with TRBD1 as a possible D gene (5 bases). V was pared by 5 bases and J by 9 bases, with 22 bases between. Per germline, CDR1 SGHTA and CDR2 FQGNSA. CDR3 length equals 15 residues. The CDR3 loop reads CASSPGTADGGQAFF. In nucleotides, the CDR3 is TGTGCCAGCAGCCCAGGGACTGCGGACGGAGGGCAAGCTTTCTTT.

The CDR3 nucleotides are TGTGCCAGCAGTTCCTACAGGGCTAGCACAGATACGCAGTATTTT. Translated: CASSSYRASTDTQYF. V gene TRBV6-2 or TRBV6-3 combines with J gene TRBJ2-3, with D perhaps TRBD1 (6 bases). CDR3 length: 15 amino acids. V was cut by 4 bases and J by 0 bases, with 11 bases left in between. CDR1 and CDR2 (germline): MNHEY, SVGEGT.

The chain carries TRBV28 and TRBJ1-1; 8 nucleotides match TRBD1. V was clipped by 10 bases and J by 0 bases; unmatched bases: 4. The CDR3 is made up of 13 amino acids. Germline loops: CDR1 MDHEN, CDR2 SYDVKM. CDR3 region: CAIQGAMNTEAFF. Here the CDR3 DNA reads TGTGCCATTCAGGGGGCGATGAACACTGAAGCTTTCTTT.

This clone was observed a single time. The rearrangement joins TRBV6-5 to TRBJ1-4; D is perhaps TRBD1 (6 bases). This CDR3 has 13 amino acids. The V gene lost 6 bases and the J gene lost 8 bases, with 13 bases spanning the gap. Germline lookup yields CDR1 MNHEY and CDR2 SVGAGI. The CDR3 reads CASSRVTGEKLFF. The CDR3 bases are TGTGCCAGCAGCCGAGTGACAGGAGAAAAACTGTTTTTT.

About this clone itself: Other DNA sequences of this sample code for an identical CDR3. The chain carries TRBV7-2 and TRBJ2-7; TRBD1 aligns across 9 bases. CDR3 size: 15 residues. Germline V CDR1 and CDR2: SGHTA, FQGNSA. With V trimmed by 3 bases and J by 1 base, 4 bases remained unmatched. The CDR3 DNA reads TGTGCCAGCAGCTTTACCGGGACAGGGTCCTACGAGCAGTACTTC. Protein sequence: CASSFTGTGSYEQYF.

The rearrangement uses TRBV5-1 and TRBJ2-1; 10 bases match TRBD1. CDR1 and CDR2 (germline): SGHRS, YFSETQ. Trimming took 8 bases from V and 4 from J; bases not matched to a gene: 6. CDR3 size: 14 residues. In nucleotides, the CDR3 is TGCGCCAGTTCAGGGACAGGGGTGTACAATGAGCAGTTCTTC. It yields the protein CASSGTGVYNEQFF.

V and J are TRBV24-1 and TRBJ1-5, with TRBD1 identical over 10 bases. With V trimmed by 4 bases and J by 5 bases, 4 bases remained unmatched. Germline V gene data show CDR1 as KGHDR and CDR2 as SFDVKD. The CDR3 consists of 15 residues. The CDR3 coding sequence is TGTGCCACCAGTGAAGGGACAGGGGCATATCAGCCCCAGCATTTT. Translated: CATSEGTGAYQPQHF.

DNA of the CDR3: TGTGCCAGCAGTTACTCCCCCAGAGGCTCCTACGAGCAGTACTTC. Translating it yields CASSYSPRGSYEQYF. The rearrangement uses TRBV6-5 and TRBJ2-7, with D unresolved. Germline CDR1 reads MNHEY; CDR2 reads SVGAGI. The germline V and J ends were trimmed by 0 bases and 0 bases, with 9 bases remaining between them. The CDR3 is 15 residues long.

J is TRBJ2-1 and V is TRBV27; TRBD1 matches 7 bases. Germline assignment: CDR1 MNHEY and CDR2 SMNVEV (reference sequence). J was trimmed by 5 bases and V by 4 bases; bases with no gene match: 5. The CDR3 contains 14 residues. The CDR3 sequence is CASSYPTGNNEQFF. The CDR3 nucleotides read TGTGCCAGCAGTTACCCGACAGGGAACAATGAGCAGTTCTTC.

This chain's CDR3 is CASSLGLAGRLSYNEQFF. The CDR3 bases are TGTGCCAGCAGCTTAGGGCTAGCGGGACGCCTCTCCTACAATGAGCAGTTCTTC. The V gene is TRBV7-9, the J gene TRBJ2-1; 9 nucleotides agree with TRBD2. The CDR3 runs to 18 residues. CDR1 is SEHNR, CDR2 FQNEAQ, per germline (reference sequence). Losses at the gene ends were 1 base for V and 0 bases for J; bases not matched to a gene: 7.

The CDR3 bases are TGTGCCAGCAGCCCCTGGGGGACAGGGGTCTACGAGCAGTACTTC. It is translated as CASSPWGTGVYEQYF. V gene TRBV2 combines with J gene TRBJ2-7; 10 positions agree with TRBD1. Germline V gene sequence: CDR1 SNHLY, CDR2 FYNNEI. This CDR3 spans 15 amino acids. V dropped 6 bases and J dropped 3; count of bases not matched to a gene: 8.